Following are 9 T cell receptor beta chains from one sample sequenced in a study of blood T cell repertoires in COVID-19 (dated by TCRdb to about 2020). The library relied on the immunoSEQ multiplex PCR assay. The table was pulled from immuneACCESS by TCRdb, which kept in-frame rearrangements only. Such tables lose some clones; where checked, under half of the loss comes from unresolved V genes, and the rest has no known cause. The table for this sample lists about 59,000 clones; roughly 70% of them were counted only once. The ten largest clones take up approximately 15% of the sample. Specimen: peripheral blood. These receptors were obtained from a woman in her seventies with acute or convalescent COVID-19.

The gene calls are TRBV6-4 and TRBJ1-2; 9 bases are shared with TRBD1. This CDR3 is 16 amino acids long. Germline assignment: CDR1 MRHNA and CDR2 SNTAGT. The junction had 10 bases not matched to a gene; V was cut back by 5 bases and J by 3 bases. As DNA, the CDR3 is TGTGCCAGCAGTAAGACAGGGGGTACTCGGGACTATGGCTACACCTTC. It translates to CASSKTGGTRDYGYTF.

The chain employs TRBV2 and TRBJ2-3; a weak D match, TRBD2 (7 bases). V lost 8 bases and J 8 bases, leaving 17 bases between the germline ends. CDR1 and CDR2 from the germline V gene are SNHLY and FYNNEI. The CDR3 totals 13 residues. CDR3 bases: TGTGCCAGCGGGAGGGGGACTATCACTACGCAGTATTTT. It encodes CASGRGTITTQYF.

The V and J genes are TRBV19 and TRBJ1-2; 8 positions agree with TRBD1. The V and J ends lost 6 bases and 4 bases, in that order; junction bases with no gene match: 16. The CDR3 loop spans 17 amino acids. Germline V gene lookup returns CDR1 LNHDA and CDR2 SQIVND (reference sequence). CDR3 protein: CASSMGTDRVRFYGYTF. CDR3 sequence (DNA): TGTGCCAGTAGCATGGGTACGGACAGGGTTAGGTTCTATGGCTACACCTTC.

The chain links TRBV7-9 to TRBJ1-1; 8 positions match TRBD1. Per the germline V gene, CDR1 is SEHNR and CDR2 is FQNEAQ (reference sequence). Germline trimming cut 3 bases from V and 9 bases from J; bases unmatched to any gene: 3. The CDR3 has 12 residues. CDR3 in amino acids: CASSFDRGKAFF. The CDR3 nucleotides are TGTGCCAGCAGCTTTGACAGGGGAAAAGCTTTCTTT.

The V gene is TRBV30, the J gene TRBJ2-7, with 7 bases aligning to TRBD1. CDR1 is GTSNPN and CDR2 is SVGIG in the germline V gene (reference sequence). The junction had 6 bases not matched to a gene; V was cut back by 7 bases and J by 3 bases. CDR3 length: 12 amino acids. The CDR3: CASTGLDYEQYF. As DNA, the CDR3 is TGTGCCTCGACAGGGTTAGACTACGAGCAGTACTTC.

J is TRBJ2-6 and V is TRBV14; D unclear. The V gene lost 4 bases and the J gene lost 3 bases, with 13 bases spanning the gap. The CDR3 contains 16 residues. The germline gives CDR1 SGHDN, CDR2 FVKESK. The CDR3: CASSPTTPIGANVLTF. The DNA for the CDR3 is TGTGCCAGCAGCCCTACTACTCCGATTGGGGCCAACGTCCTGACTTTC.

CDR3 sequence reads: CASSYREIQAGGYTF. As DNA, the CDR3 is TGCGCCAGCAGCTATCGGGAAATCCAGGCGGGTGGCTACACCTTC. The chain is built from TRBV5-1 and TRBJ1-2; D gene ambiguous. The V end lost 3 bases, the J end lost 7 bases, and 19 bases lay between the germline ends. CDR1 is SGHRS and CDR2 is YFSETQ in the germline V gene. This CDR3 is 15 amino acids long.

J is TRBJ1-1 and V is TRBV18; D remains ambiguous. Germline CDR1 reads KGHSH; CDR2 reads LQKENI. The CDR3 spans 15 residues. Trimming took off 1 base at V and 2 bases at J, with 11 bases between the two ends. The CDR3: CASSPQPGGNTEAFF. In DNA, the CDR3 is TGTGCCAGCTCACCACAACCAGGAGGAAACACTGAAGCTTTCTTT.

V usage is TRBV6-4 and J usage is TRBJ2-7; possibly TRBD2 for D (6 bases). V lost 8 bases and J lost 3, with 14 bases in between. Germline assignment: CDR1 MRHNA and CDR2 SNTAGT. This CDR3 region has 13 residues. The CDR3 spells CASAPAGIYEQYF. In nucleotides, the CDR3 is TGTGCCAGCGCCCCTGCGGGGATCTACGAGCAGTACTTC.